This T cell receptor beta chain was recorded in a study of cytomegalovirus exposure and HLA in healthy donors. Regarding the study as a whole: An analysis done earlier found most TCR beta V segments productive about 90% or about 30% of the time. In a later analysis, across HLA loci, associated TCR counts were highest for DRB1, lowest for HLA-C. In a later analysis, compared with equally common non-associated chains, HLA-associated beta chains were more expanded.

Trimming stripped 2 bases from V and 4 bases from J, with 8 bases between. The CDR3 has 13 residues. Per the germline V gene, CDR1 is MGHDK and CDR2 is SYGVNS. A remark on this clone: Its antigen is undetermined.

13 Jbeta primers and 60 Vbeta primers were used for the PCR. Method: immunoSEQ multiplex PCR; TCRdb's copy keeps in-frame clones and lacks some. The sample holds over 40,000 clones, 87% seen once. The origin of this receptor is a middle-aged woman in good health and CMV-seropositive. This rearrangement joins TRBV25-1 to TRBJ1-1, with D perhaps TRBD1 (6 bases). The sequenced sample consisted of PBMCs. CDR3 sequence (DNA): TGTGCCAGCAGTGAAACAGGGTTCACTGAAGCTTTCTTT. Protein sequence: CASSETGFTEAFF.